The clone carrying this T cell receptor beta chain was seen ten or more times. The data stem from a study of T cells in Graves' hyperthyroidism and ophthalmopathy. The source material, RNA transcripts, was used to amplify TCR beta CDR3 regions. An initial round of RT-PCR targeting the TCR CDR3 relied on the HTBI primer set. TCRdb itself ran the multiplex PCR reads through MiXCR, one entry per CDR3 protein. The sample has over 400,000 distinct CDR3 sequences, about 15% seen once. CDR1 DFQATT and CDR2 SNEGSKA come from the germline V gene (reference sequence). V trimming: 5 bases; J trimming: 0 bases; junction bases outside the gene matches: 9. The CDR3 has 15 residues.

This TCR was sampled from a man between 18 and 35 years old with Graves' ophthalmopathy. V is TRBV20-1 and J is TRBJ2-7; 8 nucleotides line up with TRBD1. The source material was blood. Here the CDR3 DNA reads TGCAGTGCTCGCAGACAGGGGCCTAGCTCCTACGAGCAGTACTTC. It is translated as CSARRQGPSSYEQYF.